The rows below give T cell receptor beta chains drawn from one sample of a study of blood T cell repertoires in COVID-19. Only in-frame clones appear in the TCRdb table, and some are missing; sequencing was by immunoSEQ multiplex PCR. The sample carries 70,000 or so clones, approximately 90% recorded once. Sequenced: peripheral blood. These receptors were taken from a human donor in a cohort sampled during active COVID-19. Both conserved end residues are part of each CDR3. The D gene is left open where the match is weak. Only part of the rows carry a size: once, few, many, or a class if the clone is expanded.

cdr3_nt,cdr3_aa,clone_size,j_call,d_call,v_call
TGTGCCAGCAGCCTCGGACAGCTAGAAGAGACCCAGTACTTC,CASSLGQLEETQYF,NA,TRBJ2-5,NA,TRBV5-4
TGTGCCAGCAGCCTCGGACTAGCGGATACCGGGGAGCTGTTTTTT,CASSLGLADTGELFF,NA,TRBJ2-2,TRBD2,TRBV3-1/TRBV3-2
TGTGCCAGCAGTTACCGGGTGTCTGGGGCCAACGTCCTGACTTTC,CASSYRVSGANVLTF,NA,TRBJ2-6,NA,TRBV6-2/TRBV6-3
TGTGCCATCAAATCAGGTGTCTCGGGCGGCCCGAGGGGGCGGGCTGAGCAGTTCTTC,CAIKSGVSGGPRGRAEQFF,few,TRBJ2-1,TRBD1,TRBV10-3
TGTGCCACCGAACCAGGTGGGGGGACTAGCGGAGAGACCCAGTACTTC,CATEPGGGTSGETQYF,NA,TRBJ2-5,TRBD2,TRBV24-1
TGCAGCGTTCTCACCGGGACAGGTTATTATAGCAATCAGCCCCAGCATTTT,CSVLTGTGYYSNQPQHF,once,TRBJ1-5,TRBD1,TRBV29-1
TGTGCCAGCAGCTTGGGGGGACTCACCGGGGAGCTGTTTTTT,CASSLGGLTGELFF,NA,TRBJ2-2,NA,TRBV5-4
TGTGCCAGCAGTGAAGGGGGACAGGGACTTGAAAAACTGTTTTTT,CASSEGGQGLEKLFF,NA,TRBJ1-4,TRBD1,TRBV6-1
TGTGCCAGCAGCCGGGACACAGATACGCAGTATTTT,CASSRDTDTQYF,NA,TRBJ2-3,NA,TRBV5-4
TGTGCCAGCAGCTTCTACTTAGCGGGAGGTTCTGATACGCAGTATTTT,CASSFYLAGGSDTQYF,few,TRBJ2-3,TRBD2,TRBV5-6
TGTGCCAGCAGCGTATCTCCCGGGGGGGCCCAGCAGTTCTTC,CASSVSPGGAQQFF,NA,TRBJ2-1,TRBD2,TRBV9
TGTGCCAGCAGCCTTACAGAAACGTATAATTCACCCCTCCACTTT,CASSLTETYNSPLHF,NA,TRBJ1-6,NA,TRBV5-6
TGCGCCAGCAGTGAGGCCCCGGGACAGGGTTACGAGCAGTACTTC,CASSEAPGQGYEQYF,NA,TRBJ2-7,TRBD1,TRBV10-2
TGTGCCAGCAGTCCTACCGGGACAGAGCGCTACGAGCAGTACTTC,CASSPTGTERYEQYF,NA,TRBJ2-7,TRBD1,TRBV27
TGTGCCAGCAGTCTTCAGCGGGAGGGACACGAGCAGTACTTC,CASSLQREGHEQYF,NA,TRBJ2-7,TRBD2,TRBV6-6
TGCGCCAGCAGCTTGGACGGGAGTTCATCCAATGAGCAGTTCTTC,CASSLDGSSSNEQFF,few,TRBJ2-1,NA,TRBV5-1
TGTGCCAGCACTTCGGGGCAGCGGGGGCTAAAAGCTTTCTTT,CASTSGQRGLKAFF,NA,TRBJ1-1,NA,TRBV28
TGTGCCAGCAGACAGCCTTCTGGGGCCAACGTCCTGACTTTC,CASRQPSGANVLTF,NA,TRBJ2-6,NA,TRBV2
TGCGCCAGCAGCTTGGGGGGTCTGAGGGACAGGGGAGGGTATGAGCAGTTCTTC,CASSLGGLRDRGGYEQFF,few,TRBJ2-1,TRBD1,TRBV5-1
TGTGCCAGCAGGGCGGGGCGGGCAGAGACCCAGTACTTC,CASRAGRAETQYF,NA,TRBJ2-5,NA,TRBV25-1
TGCGCCAGCAGTGAGTCGGCTAGCGGGGGACTCTACAATGAGCAGTTCTTC,CASSESASGGLYNEQFF,NA,TRBJ2-1,TRBD2,TRBV10-1
TGTGCCAGCAGCGTCCGACTAGCCGGGGAGCTGTTTTTT,CASSVRLAGELFF,NA,TRBJ2-2,NA,TRBV9
TGTGCCAGTAGAACACAGGGGGCCCAAAAACTGTTTTTT,CASRTQGAQKLFF,NA,TRBJ1-4,TRBD1,TRBV27
TGTGCCAGTAGTGGACTAGCGGGAGGGCCAAGTGAGCAGTTCTTC,CASSGLAGGPSEQFF,NA,TRBJ2-1,TRBD2,TRBV19
TGTGCCAGCACCGGGACAGGGGGCTCAGCTTTCTTT,CASTGTGGSAFF,NA,TRBJ1-1,TRBD1,TRBV6-6
TGTGCCAGCAGCTTATTAGGTAGCAGCTCCTACAATGAGCAGTTCTTC,CASSLLGSSSYNEQFF,NA,TRBJ2-1,NA,TRBV7-2
TGTGCCACCAGTGATTCCGGGCGGGAGCCGTTTGATACGCAGTATTTT,CATSDSGREPFDTQYF,NA,TRBJ2-3,TRBD2,TRBV24-1
TGTGCCAGCAGTTCCTCCGGGACAGGGGTGGAGACCCAGTACTTC,CASSSSGTGVETQYF,NA,TRBJ2-5,TRBD1,TRBV28
TGCGCCAGCAGCTTGGTAGGGACAGTTGCAGATACGCAGTATTTT,CASSLVGTVADTQYF,NA,TRBJ2-3,TRBD1,TRBV5-1
TGTGCCAGCAGCTTCCGGACAGGCGCGAACACCGGGGAGCTGTTTTTT,CASSFRTGANTGELFF,once,TRBJ2-2,TRBD1,TRBV11-2
TGTGCCAGCAGGGACCCCGGGGCGGGGCAAGAGACCCAGTACTTC,CASRDPGAGQETQYF,NA,TRBJ2-5,NA,TRBV28
TGTGCCAGCAGTTTGGACAGGGGTGGCCAGCCCCAGCATTTT,CASSLDRGGQPQHF,NA,TRBJ1-5,TRBD1,TRBV6-5
TGTGCCAGCAGCAAAGTCCGGTCAGGGAATGAGCAGTTCTTC,CASSKVRSGNEQFF,NA,TRBJ2-1,NA,TRBV21-1
TGTGCCAGCAGTTACGCCACACCGGCGGACGAGCAGTACTTC,CASSYATPADEQYF,NA,TRBJ2-7,NA,TRBV6-5
TGTGCCAGCAGCAGAGCGTGGAGCTCCTACAATGAGCAGTTCTTC,CASSRAWSSYNEQFF,NA,TRBJ2-1,NA,TRBV27
TGTGCCAGCAGCCTGCTGGGGCTAGGGGCCCCTTACAATGAGCAGTTCTTC,CASSLLGLGAPYNEQFF,NA,TRBJ2-1,NA,TRBV5-6
TGCGCCAGCAGCTTGGGTAACTACGAGCAGTACTTC,CASSLGNYEQYF,once,TRBJ2-7,NA,TRBV5-1
TGTGCCAGCAGCTTTGGGGGCGTCATTGGAAACACCATATATTTT,CASSFGGVIGNTIYF,NA,TRBJ1-3,NA,TRBV5-8
TGCGCCAGCAGCCCAAGCGGGAGCTCCTACAATGAGCAGTTCTTC,CASSPSGSSYNEQFF,NA,TRBJ2-1,TRBD2,TRBV5-1
TGTGCCAGCAGCTCGGACAGGGTAACAGATACGCAGTATTTT,CASSSDRVTDTQYF,once,TRBJ2-3,TRBD1,TRBV7-9
TGCGCCAGCAGCCTCGTAGCGGGAATCACCGGGGAGCTGTTTTTT,CASSLVAGITGELFF,NA,TRBJ2-2,TRBD2,TRBV5-1
TGTGCCAGCAGCCCCGGGGGTCCTGGAAACACCATATATTTT,CASSPGGPGNTIYF,NA,TRBJ1-3,NA,TRBV6-6
TGTGCCAGCAGCCCTCACACCGGGGAGCTGTTTTTT,CASSPHTGELFF,NA,TRBJ2-2,NA,TRBV11-3
TGTGCCAGCAGCGTTAGGGGGCTCCCCTACAATGAGCAGTTCTTC,CASSVRGLPYNEQFF,NA,TRBJ2-1,TRBD1,TRBV9
TGTGCCAGCTCACCGGGGGGGGCCTCCTACGAGCAGTACTTC,CASSPGGASYEQYF,NA,TRBJ2-7,NA,TRBV18
TGTGCCAGCAGCTCGCGAGGGACCGGGGAGCTGTTTTTT,CASSSRGTGELFF,NA,TRBJ2-2,NA,TRBV5-4
TGTGCCAGCAGCTTCCTAGCGGGGGCCACAGATACGCAGTATTTT,CASSFLAGATDTQYF,NA,TRBJ2-3,TRBD2,TRBV5-6
TGTGCCAGCAGCCAAGATATCGTTCAGGCCCTTGGAAACACCATATATTTT,CASSQDIVQALGNTIYF,many,TRBJ1-3,NA,TRBV4-2
TGTGCCAGCAGCTTACCGACGACAAGCTCTGGAAACACCATATATTTT,CASSLPTTSSGNTIYF,NA,TRBJ1-3,NA,TRBV7-2
TGTGCCAGTAGTATACCGGGCGGGCGTACAGCCAAAAACATTCAGTACTTC,CASSIPGGRTAKNIQYF,NA,TRBJ2-4,NA,TRBV19
TGTGCCAGCAGCCAAGATGGGCGACCTCAGTTCTTC,CASSQDGRPQFF,NA,TRBJ2-1,NA,TRBV3-1/TRBV3-2
TGTGCCAGCAGCCCCCGGGACAGGGGGATGTACACTGAAGCTTTCTTT,CASSPRDRGMYTEAFF,NA,TRBJ1-1,TRBD1,TRBV5-4
TGTGCCAGCACCTACGCCGGGACAGCAAACACTGAAGCTTTCTTT,CASTYAGTANTEAFF,NA,TRBJ1-1,TRBD1,TRBV6-5
TGTGCCAGCAGCCCACTAGCGGGAGGGTACAATGAGCAGTTCTTC,CASSPLAGGYNEQFF,NA,TRBJ2-1,TRBD2,TRBV6-2/TRBV6-3
TGTGCCGCTGGGGGAGGGCCAGATACGCAGTATTTT,CAAGGGPDTQYF,NA,TRBJ2-3,TRBD2,TRBV10-3
TGTGCCAGTAGTTCGGGACTAGCGGTATCTAACACCGGGGAGCTGTTTTTT,CASSSGLAVSNTGELFF,NA,TRBJ2-2,TRBD2,TRBV19
TGTGCCTGGAAGAACGTCGGTGAGCAGTTCTTC,CAWKNVGEQFF,NA,TRBJ2-1,NA,TRBV30